This T cell receptor beta chain is from a study of T cell repertoires in cytomegalovirus infection. Across the whole study: Recently identified HLA-C-restricted and well-studied HLA-B-restricted CMV epitopes were used. Public TCR beta signatures provided an indication of both CMV infection and a matching HLA type. Study results and limitations: There were carriers of CMV plus the relevant HLA, and cumulative public TCR beta family frequency identified them. Dominating the ex vivo response were HLA-C-restricted CMV-specific TCR beta clonotypes.

MiXCR, applied by TCRdb to the reads, yields one record per CDR3 protein. Among about 830,000 distinct CDR3 sequences listed, roughly 33% were seen once. With V trimmed by 1 base and J by 2 bases, 3 bases remained unmatched. Germline V gene data show CDR1 as LNHNV and CDR2 as YYDKDF (reference sequence). The CDR3 is made up of 15 amino acids. This clonotype was found a few times. Its target is not known. The clonotype comes from a human donor in good health (CMV status not recorded). Some clones in this sample may be carry-over from other donors' samples. The chain combines TRBV15 with TRBJ2-3; TRBD2 matches at 7 bases. The sample consisted of cultured CD8+ T cells from PBMCs, taken from culture after CMV antigen stimulation. The CDR3 reads CATSRGAGDTDTQYF. The CDR3 DNA sequence: TGTGCCACCAGCAGAGGGGCGGGAGACACAGATACGCAGTATTTT.